Listed below are T cell receptor beta chains from one sample, sequenced in a study of cytomegalovirus exposure and HLA in healthy donors. Produced via immunoSEQ multiplex PCR; TCRdb's table is partial and in-frame only. The sample has around 99,000 clones; approximately 74% are singletons. Sequencing was done on a sample of PBMCs. The receptor source for this set is a woman aged 35 to 49 in good health and CMV-seropositive. The CDR3 runs from the conserved cysteine through the conserved F or W. Fields, in order: CDR3 protein, CDR3 DNA, CDR3 length, D gene, clone size, V gene, J gene. The D gene is left open where the match is weak. Rows give clone size only sometimes, using once, few, many, or a class for an expanded clone.

CASSLGEEGTQYF	TGCGCCAGCAGCTTGGGTGAGGAGGGTACGCAGTATTTT	13	.	.	TRBV5-1	TRBJ2-3
CTSRDTSNYGYTF	TGTACTTCCCGGGACACCTCTAACTATGGCTACACCTTC	13	.	.	TRBV30	TRBJ1-2
CASSFTLGSYEQYF	TGTGCCAGCAGTTTCACCCTAGGTTCCTACGAGCAGTACTTC	14	.	.	TRBV27	TRBJ2-7
CASSDSQGLNTEAFF	TGCGCCAGCAGTGATTCACAGGGGTTGAACACTGAAGCTTTCTTT	15	TRBD1	.	TRBV4-1	TRBJ1-1
CASSVVESGQPQHF	TGTGCCAGCAGTGTAGTGGAGTCAGGGCAGCCCCAGCATTTT	14	.	.	TRBV2	TRBJ1-5
CASSLGLAENEQFF	TGTGCCAGCAGCTTAGGACTAGCGGAGAATGAGCAGTTCTTC	14	TRBD2	.	TRBV7-2	TRBJ2-1
CASSKTAFSGNTIYF	TGTGCCAGCAGTAAAACAGCTTTCTCTGGAAACACCATATATTTT	15	.	few	TRBV6-5	TRBJ1-3
CASRQTSGGAYEQFF	TGTGCCAGCAGGCAAACTAGCGGGGGGGCGTATGAGCAGTTCTTC	15	TRBD2	.	TRBV25-1	TRBJ2-1
CASSRWTGQSYNEQFF	TGTGCCAGCAGCCGATGGACAGGGCAATCCTACAATGAACAGTTCTTC	16	TRBD1	.	TRBV14	TRBJ2-1
CASSADAGLGDTQYF	TGTGCCAGCAGCGCAGACGCGGGTTTGGGAGATACGCAGTATTTT	15	.	few	TRBV9	TRBJ2-3
CASSQTGVIYEQYF	TGTGCCAGCAGCCAGACAGGGGTGATATACGAGCAGTACTTC	14	TRBD1	few	TRBV4-2	TRBJ2-7
CASALGGSYEQYF	TGCGCCAGCGCTCTCGGGGGAAGCTACGAGCAGTACTTC	13	.	.	TRBV5-1	TRBJ2-7
CASSRTGFQEKLFF	TGTGCCAGCAGCCGGACAGGGTTTCAGGAAAAACTGTTTTTT	14	TRBD1	few	TRBV6-5	TRBJ1-4
CAWSQGGGEKLFF	TGTGCCTGGAGTCAAGGGGGTGGTGAAAAACTGTTTTTT	13	.	.	TRBV30	TRBJ1-4
CASSLTPDSRFEQYF	TGTGCCAGCAGCTTGACCCCGGACAGCCGCTTCGAGCAGTACTTC	15	.	.	TRBV5-6	TRBJ2-7
CASRGVWGDEQYF	TGTGCCAGCAGGGGGGTGTGGGGGGACGAGCAGTACTTC	13	.	.	TRBV2	TRBJ2-7
CASSMGVSYNEQFF	TGTGCCAGTAGTATGGGCGTCTCCTACAATGAGCAGTTCTTC	14	.	few	TRBV19	TRBJ2-1
CAISEASSMAFF	TGTGCCATCAGTGAGGCCTCCTCTATGGCTTTCTTT	12	.	few	TRBV10-3	TRBJ1-1
CASSLSAGTNEKLFF	TGTGCCAGCAGCTTATCGGCGGGAACTAATGAAAAACTGTTTTTT	15	.	.	TRBV11-1	TRBJ1-4
CATSRDEGGNQPQHF	TGTGCCACCAGCAGAGATGAAGGGGGCAATCAGCCCCAGCATTTT	15	.	.	TRBV15	TRBJ1-5
CASSLRGQGNHGELFF	TGTGCCAGCAGTTTAAGGGGACAGGGGAATCACGGGGAGCTGTTTTTT	16	TRBD1	.	TRBV28	TRBJ2-2
CSVERADTQYF	TGCAGCGTTGAACGCGCAGATACGCAGTATTTT	11	.	many	TRBV29-1	TRBJ2-3
CASSPETSVNEQFF	TGTGCCAGCTCACCAGAGACTAGCGTTAATGAGCAGTTCTTC	14	TRBD2	.	TRBV18	TRBJ2-1
CASSLTGHQPQHF	TGTGCCAGCAGTTTGACAGGGCATCAGCCCCAGCATTTT	13	TRBD1	once	TRBV27	TRBJ1-5
CASSPVTGPHAYEQYF	TGTGCCAGCAGCCCAGTAACAGGGCCCCACGCCTACGAGCAGTACTTC	16	.	.	TRBV9	TRBJ2-7